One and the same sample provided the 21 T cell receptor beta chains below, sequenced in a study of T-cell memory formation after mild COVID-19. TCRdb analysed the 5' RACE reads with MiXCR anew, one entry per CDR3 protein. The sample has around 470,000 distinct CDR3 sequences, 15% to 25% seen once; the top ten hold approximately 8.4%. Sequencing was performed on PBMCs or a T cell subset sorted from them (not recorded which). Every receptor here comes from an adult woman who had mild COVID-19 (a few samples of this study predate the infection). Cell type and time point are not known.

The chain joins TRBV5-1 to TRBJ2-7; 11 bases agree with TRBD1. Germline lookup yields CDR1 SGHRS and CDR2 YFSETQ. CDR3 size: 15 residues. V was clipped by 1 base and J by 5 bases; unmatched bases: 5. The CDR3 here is CASSLTGQGVHEQYF. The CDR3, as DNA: TGCGCCAGCAGCTTGACGGGACAGGGGGTCCACGAGCAGTACTTC.

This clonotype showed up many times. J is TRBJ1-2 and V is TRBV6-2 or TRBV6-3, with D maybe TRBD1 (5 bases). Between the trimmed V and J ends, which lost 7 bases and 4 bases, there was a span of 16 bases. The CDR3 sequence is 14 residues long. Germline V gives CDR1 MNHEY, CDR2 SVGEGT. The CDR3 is CASTRSGQGYGYTF. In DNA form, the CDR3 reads TGTGCCAGCACCCGCTCTGGCCAGGGCTATGGCTACACCTTC.

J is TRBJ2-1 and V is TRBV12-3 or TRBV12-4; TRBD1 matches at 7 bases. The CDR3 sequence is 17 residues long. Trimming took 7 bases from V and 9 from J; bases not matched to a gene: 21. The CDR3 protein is CASTRGRGFRGFGEQFF. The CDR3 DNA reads TGTGCCAGCACTAGGGGGCGCGGGTTTCGTGGATTCGGTGAGCAGTTCTTC.

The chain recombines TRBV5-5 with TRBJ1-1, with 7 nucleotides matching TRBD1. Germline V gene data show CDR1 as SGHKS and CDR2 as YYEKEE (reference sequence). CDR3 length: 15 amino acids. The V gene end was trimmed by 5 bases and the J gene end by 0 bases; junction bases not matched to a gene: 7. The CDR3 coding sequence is TGTGCCAGCAGGAGTCCTGGGACAGTGAACACTGAAGCTTTCTTT. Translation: CASRSPGTVNTEAFF.

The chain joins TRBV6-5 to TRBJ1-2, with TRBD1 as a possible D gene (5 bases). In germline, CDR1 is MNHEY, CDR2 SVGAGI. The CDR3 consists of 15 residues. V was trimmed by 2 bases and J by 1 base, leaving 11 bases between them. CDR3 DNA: TGTGCCAGCAGTTACGTCCAGGGACTTAACTATGGCTACACCTTC. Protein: CASSYVQGLNYGYTF.

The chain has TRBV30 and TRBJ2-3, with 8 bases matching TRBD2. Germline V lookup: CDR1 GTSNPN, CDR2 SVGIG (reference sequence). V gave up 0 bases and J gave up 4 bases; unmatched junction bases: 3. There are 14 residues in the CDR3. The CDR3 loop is CAWSVGGGSDTQYF. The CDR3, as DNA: TGTGCCTGGAGTGTAGGCGGGGGGTCAGATACGCAGTATTTT.

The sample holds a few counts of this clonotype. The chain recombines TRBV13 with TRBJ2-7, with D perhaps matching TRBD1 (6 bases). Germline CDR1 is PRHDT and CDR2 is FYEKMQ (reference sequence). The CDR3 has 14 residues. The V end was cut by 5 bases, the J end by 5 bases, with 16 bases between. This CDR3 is CASSRRRGFDEQYF. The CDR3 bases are TGTGCCAGCAGCCGCCGTAGGGGGTTCGACGAGCAGTACTTC. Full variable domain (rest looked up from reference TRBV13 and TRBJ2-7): AAGVIQSPRHLIKEKRETATLKCYPIPRHDTVYWYQQGPGQDPQFLISFYEKMQSDKGSIPDRFSAQQFSDYHSELNMSSLELGDSALYFCASSRRRGFDEQYFGPGTRLTVT.

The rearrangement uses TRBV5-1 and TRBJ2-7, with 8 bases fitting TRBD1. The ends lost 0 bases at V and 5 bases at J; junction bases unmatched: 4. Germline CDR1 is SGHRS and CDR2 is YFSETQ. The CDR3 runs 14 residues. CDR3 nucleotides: TGCGCCAGCAGCTTGGCGGCAGGGGGCCACGAGCAGTACTTC. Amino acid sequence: CASSLAAGGHEQYF.

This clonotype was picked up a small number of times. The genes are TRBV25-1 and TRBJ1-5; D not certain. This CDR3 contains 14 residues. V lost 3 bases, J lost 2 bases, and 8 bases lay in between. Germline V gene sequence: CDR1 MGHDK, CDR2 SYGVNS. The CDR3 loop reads CASSENGGNQPQHF. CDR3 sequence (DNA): TGTGCCAGCAGTGAGAATGGCGGCAATCAGCCCCAGCATTTT.

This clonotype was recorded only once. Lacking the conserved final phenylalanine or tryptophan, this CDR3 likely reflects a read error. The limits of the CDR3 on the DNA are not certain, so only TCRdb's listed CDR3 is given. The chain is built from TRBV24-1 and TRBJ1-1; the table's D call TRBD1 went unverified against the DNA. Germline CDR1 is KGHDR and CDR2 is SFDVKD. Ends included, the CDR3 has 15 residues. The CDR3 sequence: CATSDEYGQEGVLGV.

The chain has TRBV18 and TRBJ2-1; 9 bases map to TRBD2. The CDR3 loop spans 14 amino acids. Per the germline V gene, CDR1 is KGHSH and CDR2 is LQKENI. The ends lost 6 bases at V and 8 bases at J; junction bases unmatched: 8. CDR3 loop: CASSAASGMDEQFF. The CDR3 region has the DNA TGTGCCAGCTCGGCGGCTAGCGGGATGGATGAGCAGTTCTTC.

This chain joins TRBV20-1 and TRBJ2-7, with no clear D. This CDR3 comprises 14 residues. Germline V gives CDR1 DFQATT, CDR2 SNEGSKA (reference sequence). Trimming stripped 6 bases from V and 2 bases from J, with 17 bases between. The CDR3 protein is CSATDAGEAYEQYF. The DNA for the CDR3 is TGCAGTGCCACGGACGCCGGAGAGGCCTACGAGCAGTACTTC.

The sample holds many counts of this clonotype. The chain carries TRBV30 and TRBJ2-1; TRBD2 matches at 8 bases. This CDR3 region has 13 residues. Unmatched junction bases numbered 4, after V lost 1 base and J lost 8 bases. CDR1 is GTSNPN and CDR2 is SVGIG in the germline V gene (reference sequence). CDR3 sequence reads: CAWSAQAGDEQFF. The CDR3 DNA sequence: TGTGCCTGGAGTGCCCAAGCGGGAGATGAGCAGTTCTTC.

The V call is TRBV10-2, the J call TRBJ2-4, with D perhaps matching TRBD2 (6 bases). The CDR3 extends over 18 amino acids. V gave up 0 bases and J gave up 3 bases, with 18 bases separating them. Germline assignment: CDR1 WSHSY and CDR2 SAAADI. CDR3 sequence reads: CASSESNSADGSKNIQYF. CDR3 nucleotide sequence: TGCGCCAGCAGTGAGTCGAATTCCGCAGACGGGAGCAAAAACATTCAGTACTTC.

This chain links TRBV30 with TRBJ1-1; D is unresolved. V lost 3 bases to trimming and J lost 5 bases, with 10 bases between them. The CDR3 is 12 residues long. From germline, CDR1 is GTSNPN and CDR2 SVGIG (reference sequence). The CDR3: CAWRGLSTEAFF. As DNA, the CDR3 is TGTGCCTGGAGAGGTTTAAGTACTGAAGCTTTCTTT.

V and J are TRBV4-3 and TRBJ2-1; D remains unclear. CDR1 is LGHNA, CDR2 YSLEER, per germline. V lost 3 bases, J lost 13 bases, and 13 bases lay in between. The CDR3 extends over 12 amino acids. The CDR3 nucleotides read TGCGCCAGCAGCCACCCGACTGGAACTCAGTTCTTC. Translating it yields CASSHPTGTQFF.

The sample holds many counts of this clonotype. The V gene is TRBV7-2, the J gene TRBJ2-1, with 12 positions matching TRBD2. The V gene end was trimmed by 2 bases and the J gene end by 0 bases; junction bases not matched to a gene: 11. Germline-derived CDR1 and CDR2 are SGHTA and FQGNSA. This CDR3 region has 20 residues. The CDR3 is CASSLSGWTSGTHSYNEQFF. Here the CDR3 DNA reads TGTGCCAGCAGCTTATCGGGTTGGACTAGCGGGACCCACTCCTACAATGAGCAGTTCTTC.

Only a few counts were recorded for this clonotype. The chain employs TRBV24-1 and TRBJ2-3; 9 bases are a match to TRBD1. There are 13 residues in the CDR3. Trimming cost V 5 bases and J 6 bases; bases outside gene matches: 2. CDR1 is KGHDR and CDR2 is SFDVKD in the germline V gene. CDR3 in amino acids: CATSVTGGDTQYF. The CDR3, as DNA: TGTGCCACCAGTGTGACAGGGGGGGATACGCAGTATTTT.

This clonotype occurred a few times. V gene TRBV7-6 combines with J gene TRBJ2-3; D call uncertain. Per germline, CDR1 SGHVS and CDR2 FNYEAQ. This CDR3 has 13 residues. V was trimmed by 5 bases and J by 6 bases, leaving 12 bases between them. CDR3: CASSPRMSDTQYF. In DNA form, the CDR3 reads TGTGCCAGCAGCCCCCGGATGTCGGATACGCAGTATTTT.

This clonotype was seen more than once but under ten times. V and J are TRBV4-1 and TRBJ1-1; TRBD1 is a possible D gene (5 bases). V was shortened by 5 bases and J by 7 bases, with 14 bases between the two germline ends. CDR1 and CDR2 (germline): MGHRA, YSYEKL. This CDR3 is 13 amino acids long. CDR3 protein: CASSAIQDVEAFF. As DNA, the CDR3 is TGCGCCAGCAGCGCCATACAGGACGTTGAAGCTTTCTTT.

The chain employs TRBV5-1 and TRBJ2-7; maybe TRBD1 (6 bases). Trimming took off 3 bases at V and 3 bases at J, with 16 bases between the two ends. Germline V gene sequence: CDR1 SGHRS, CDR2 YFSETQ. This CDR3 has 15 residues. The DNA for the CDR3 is TGCGCCAGCAGCTGGGGTCTCGGGGACATCTACGAGCAGTACTTC. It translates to CASSWGLGDIYEQYF.